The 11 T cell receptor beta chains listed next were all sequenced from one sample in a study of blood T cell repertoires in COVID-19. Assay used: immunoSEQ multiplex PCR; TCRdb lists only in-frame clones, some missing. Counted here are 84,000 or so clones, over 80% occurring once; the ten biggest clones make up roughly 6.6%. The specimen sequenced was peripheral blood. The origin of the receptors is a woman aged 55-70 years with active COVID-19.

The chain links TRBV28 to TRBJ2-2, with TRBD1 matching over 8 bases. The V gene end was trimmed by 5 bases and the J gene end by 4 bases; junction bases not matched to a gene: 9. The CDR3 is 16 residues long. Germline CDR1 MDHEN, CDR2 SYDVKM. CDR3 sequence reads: CASSRTGGLGTGELFF. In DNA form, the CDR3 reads TGTGCCAGCAGTCGCACAGGGGGTCTGGGCACCGGGGAGCTGTTTTTT.

Here the CDR3 DNA reads TGCGCCAGCAGTGAAGGAGGGGCTATGAACACTGAAGCTTTCTTT. It is translated as CASSEGGAMNTEAFF. The gene calls are TRBV10-2 and TRBJ1-1; a weak D match, TRBD1 (5 bases). Between the trimmed V and J ends, which lost 3 bases and 0 bases, there was a span of 11 bases. This CDR3 is built from 15 residues. Germline CDR1 WSHSY, CDR2 SAAADI.

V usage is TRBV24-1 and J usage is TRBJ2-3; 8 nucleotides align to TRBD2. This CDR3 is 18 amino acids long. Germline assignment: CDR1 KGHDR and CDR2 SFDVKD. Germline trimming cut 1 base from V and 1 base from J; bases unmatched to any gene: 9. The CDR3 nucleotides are TGTGCCACCAGTGATTTTACGGGAGGGCTCATTGGCACAGATACGCAGTATTTT. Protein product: CATSDFTGGLIGTDTQYF.

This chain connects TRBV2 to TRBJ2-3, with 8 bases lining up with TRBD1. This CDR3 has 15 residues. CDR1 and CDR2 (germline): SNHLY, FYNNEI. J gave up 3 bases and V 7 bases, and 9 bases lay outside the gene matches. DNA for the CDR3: TGTGCCAGCACCCCAAGGACAGGGTGGACAGATACGCAGTATTTT. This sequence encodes CASTPRTGWTDTQYF.

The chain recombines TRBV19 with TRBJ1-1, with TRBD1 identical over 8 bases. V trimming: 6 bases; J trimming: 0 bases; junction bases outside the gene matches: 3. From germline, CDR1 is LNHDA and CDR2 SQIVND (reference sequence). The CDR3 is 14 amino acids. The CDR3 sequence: CASRDRVVNTEAFF. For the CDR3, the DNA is TGTGCCAGTAGGGACAGGGTGGTGAACACTGAAGCTTTCTTT.

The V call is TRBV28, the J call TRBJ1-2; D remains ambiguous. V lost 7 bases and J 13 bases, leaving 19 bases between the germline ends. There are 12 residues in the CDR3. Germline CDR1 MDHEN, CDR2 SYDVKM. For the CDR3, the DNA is TGTGCCAGCATGAAGACGACCGGGGAGGGCACCTTC. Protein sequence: CASMKTTGEGTF.

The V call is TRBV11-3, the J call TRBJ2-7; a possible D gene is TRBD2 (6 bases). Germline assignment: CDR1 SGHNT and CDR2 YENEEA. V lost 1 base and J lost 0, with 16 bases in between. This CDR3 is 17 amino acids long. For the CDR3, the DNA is TGTGCCAGCAGCTTAGTCGGAGGGGTATTGAGCTCCTACGAGCAGTACTTC. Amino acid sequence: CASSLVGGVLSSYEQYF. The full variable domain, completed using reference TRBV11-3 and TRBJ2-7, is EAGVVQSPRYKIIEKKQPVAFWCNPISGHNTLYWYLQNLGQGPELLIRYENEEAVDDSQLPKDRFSAERLKGVDSTLKIQPAELGDSAVYLCASSLVGGVLSSYEQYFGPGTRLTVT.

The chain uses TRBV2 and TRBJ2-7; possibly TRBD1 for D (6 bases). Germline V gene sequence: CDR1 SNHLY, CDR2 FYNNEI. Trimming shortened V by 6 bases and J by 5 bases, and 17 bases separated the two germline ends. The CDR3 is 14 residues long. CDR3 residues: CASRVGEGQNEQYF. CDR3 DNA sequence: TGTGCCAGCAGGGTTGGGGAAGGACAGAACGAGCAGTACTTC.

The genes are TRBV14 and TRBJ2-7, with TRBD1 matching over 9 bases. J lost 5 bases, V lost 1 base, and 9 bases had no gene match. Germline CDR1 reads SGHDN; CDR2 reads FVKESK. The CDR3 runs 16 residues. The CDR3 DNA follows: TGTGCCAGCAGCCAAGTTTTCGGGACAGGGTCCCACGAGCAGTACTTC. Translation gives CASSQVFGTGSHEQYF.

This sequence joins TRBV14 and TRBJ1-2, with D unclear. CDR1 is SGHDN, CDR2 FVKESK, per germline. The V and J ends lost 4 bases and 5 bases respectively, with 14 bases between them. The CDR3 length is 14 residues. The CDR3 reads CASSRTVGGYGYTF. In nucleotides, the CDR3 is TGTGCCAGCAGCCGTACCGTTGGAGGGTATGGCTACACCTTC.

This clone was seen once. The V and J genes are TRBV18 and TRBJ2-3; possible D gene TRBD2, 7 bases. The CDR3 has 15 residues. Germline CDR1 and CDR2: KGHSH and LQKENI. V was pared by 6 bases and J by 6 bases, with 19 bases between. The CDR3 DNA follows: TGTGCCAGCTCCCCAAAGGGGGGGGAGGCGGATACGCAGTATTTT. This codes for CASSPKGGEADTQYF. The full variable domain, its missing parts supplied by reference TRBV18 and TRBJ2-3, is NAGVMQNPRHLVRRRGQEARLRCSPMKGHSHVYWYRQLPEEGLKFMVYLQKENIIDESGMPKERFSAEFPKEGPSILRIQQVVRGDSAAYFCASSPKGGEADTQYFGPGTRLTVL.